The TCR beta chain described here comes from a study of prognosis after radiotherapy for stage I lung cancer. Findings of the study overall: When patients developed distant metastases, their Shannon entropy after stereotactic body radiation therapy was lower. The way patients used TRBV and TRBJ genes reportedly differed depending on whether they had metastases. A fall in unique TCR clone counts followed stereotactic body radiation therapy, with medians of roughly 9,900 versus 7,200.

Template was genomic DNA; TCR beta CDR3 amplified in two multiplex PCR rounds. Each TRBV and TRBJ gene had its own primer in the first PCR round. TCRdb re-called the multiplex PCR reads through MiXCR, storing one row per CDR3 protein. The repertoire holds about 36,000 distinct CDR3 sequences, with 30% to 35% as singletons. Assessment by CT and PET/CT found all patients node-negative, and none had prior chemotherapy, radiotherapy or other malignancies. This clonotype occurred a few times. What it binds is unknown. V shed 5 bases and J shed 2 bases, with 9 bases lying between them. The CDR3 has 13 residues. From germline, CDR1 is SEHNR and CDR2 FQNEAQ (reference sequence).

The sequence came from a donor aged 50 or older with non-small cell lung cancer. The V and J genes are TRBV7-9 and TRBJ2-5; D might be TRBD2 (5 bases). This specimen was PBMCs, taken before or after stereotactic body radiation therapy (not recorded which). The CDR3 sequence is CASSKPGQETQYF. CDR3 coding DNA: TGTGCCAGCAGCAAACCGGGACAAGAGACCCAGTACTTC.